Listed here is a single T cell receptor beta chain. This sample was included in a study of blood T cell repertoires in COVID-19. For the study at large: Samples taken during acute and convalescent COVID-19 were collected in the United States, Italy and Spain. The analysed material was cDNA or gDNA that came from T cells, B-cell-depleted T cells, or PBMCs.

The V and J ends lost 10 bases and 7 bases respectively, with 17 bases between them. The CDR3 is 12 residues long. The germline CDR1 and CDR2 sequences are WSHSY and SAAADI. In the original processing: Amplifying reference gene primers gave estimates of nucleated cell counts. The method was immunoSEQ multiplex PCR; TCRdb's version includes in-frame clones alone and lacks a portion of them. The V and J calls and clone size come from that table; D and trimming were worked out from the DNA. The sample records around 450,000 clones, roughly 90% being singletons. Sequenced input: peripheral blood. This clonotype originated in a woman aged 25-40 years with acute or convalescent COVID-19. The chain recombines TRBV10-2 with TRBJ2-7; tentatively, D is TRBD1 (6 bases). CDR3 in DNA: TGCGCCATTCCAGGACAGCCCTTGGAGCAGTACTTC. As protein: CAIPGQPLEQYF.